This TCR beta chain was found in a study of T cell repertoires in cytomegalovirus infection. The wider study: Public TCR beta signature analysis indicated the presence of both CMV infection and matching HLA type. Regarding the study as a whole: Summed frequency of public TCR beta families distinguished CMV carriers with the relevant HLA.

TCRdb re-analysed the reads in MiXCR, keeping a single row per CDR3 protein. Among nearly 550,000 distinct CDR3 sequences listed, approximately 17% were seen once. On this clonotype: The target antigen is unknown.

Source material: CD8+ T cells from PBMCs. The sequence came from a human donor in good health (CMV status not recorded). Some clones in this sample may be carry-over from other donors' samples.

The CDR3 DNA reads TGTGCCAGCAGCGTAGAAAGCGGGGGGGCCGTAGATACGCAGTATTTT. It translates to CASSVESGGAVDTQYF. The chain carries TRBV9 and TRBJ2-3; 10 bases agree with TRBD2. J gave up 5 bases and V 0 bases, and 6 bases lay outside the gene matches. CDR1 and CDR2 from the germline V gene are SGDLS and YYNGEE. The CDR3 contains 16 residues.